The rows below give T cell receptor beta chains drawn from one sample of a study of CD8+CD57+ T cells in acquired aplastic anemia. TCRdb independently ran MiXCR on the reads; one entry per CDR3 protein. The repertoire has some 220,000 distinct CDR3 sequences, 34% of them found once; the top ten carry 0.9% to 1.2%. Sequencing input: sorted CD4+, CD8+, or CD8+CD57+ T cells (not recorded which) from PBMCs. These receptors came from a human donor in good health, serving as a control. Both conserved end residues are part of each CDR3. Fields, in order: D gene, J gene, clone size, V gene, CDR3 length, CDR3 DNA, CDR3 protein. D genes are given only for firm matches. Rows give clone size only sometimes, using once, few, many, or a class for an expanded clone.

>-|TRBJ1-4|-|TRBV20-1|15
TGCAGTGCTAGAGAGGGGGGGACTAGAGGTGAAAAACTGTTTTTT
CSAREGGTRGEKLFF
>TRBD2|TRBJ2-1|-|TRBV27|15
TGTGCCAGCAGAGCAACTAGCGGGGTAGACAATGAGCAGTTCTTC
CASRATSGVDNEQFF
>TRBD2|TRBJ2-3|-|TRBV2|17
TGTGCCAGCAGGAGACTAGCGGGAGGGTCGGGTGCAGATACGCAGTATTTT
CASRRLAGGSGADTQYF
>TRBD1|TRBJ2-5|many|TRBV10-3|14
TGTGCCATCAGTACAGGGGGCTTGGGGGAGACCCAGTACTTC
CAISTGGLGETQYF
>-|TRBJ2-7|many|TRBV5-1|13
TGCGCCAGCAGCTCCGGGAGCTCCTACGAGCAGTACTTC
CASSSGSSYEQYF
>-|TRBJ2-5|-|TRBV5-4|16
TGTGCCAGCAGCACCGGGACCTACGGCTGGGGAGAGACCCAGTACTTC
CASSTGTYGWGETQYF
>TRBD1|TRBJ1-1|-|TRBV5-1|16
TGCGCCAGCAGCCCCGGTTGGACAGGCGGAAACACTGAAGCTTTCTTT
CASSPGWTGGNTEAFF
>-|TRBJ1-2|few|TRBV11-2|14
TGTGCCAGCAGCTTAAGTGGGCAGGGTAGTGGCTACACCTTC
CASSLSGQGSGYTF
>TRBD1|TRBJ2-4|-|TRBV15|15
TGTGCCACCAGCACGGGACAGGGGGATTTGAACATTCAGTACTTC
CATSTGQGDLNIQYF
>-|TRBJ2-7|-|TRBV4-2|16
TGTGCCAGCAGCCACGGGCAGGGACATCCCCCCTACGAGCAGTACTTC
CASSHGQGHPPYEQYF
>TRBD2|TRBJ2-5|-|TRBV6-7|18
TGTGCCAGCAGTGAACGAAAACTACCGGGACTAGCGGGAGAGACCCAGTACTTC
CASSERKLPGLAGETQYF
>-|TRBJ2-7|many|TRBV20-1|12
TGCAGTGCTAGCAGGGCCCCCTACGAGCAGTACTTC
CSASRAPYEQYF
>-|TRBJ2-7|many|TRBV19|10
TGTGCCAACCCCCGTTGGGAGCAGTACTTC
CANPRWEQYF
>-|TRBJ2-3|many|TRBV5-4|13
TGTGCCAGCAGCTTTGACCCCACAGATACGCAGTATTTT
CASSFDPTDTQYF
>-|TRBJ1-2|-|TRBV10-3|16
TGTGCCATCAGTGAGTCTAGGGGCCTGCCGAGTAGTGGCTACACCTTC
CAISESRGLPSSGYTF
>TRBD1|TRBJ2-5|-|TRBV7-2|13
TGTGCCAGCAGTCCACAGGGGGCAGAGACCCAGTACTTC
CASSPQGAETQYF
>TRBD1|TRBJ2-7|many|TRBV5-4|13
TGTGCCAGCAGTAGGGACAGGGATGACGAGCAGTACTTC
CASSRDRDDEQYF
>-|TRBJ1-1|many|TRBV7-9|13
TGTGCCAGCAAAGGCCTCAGACACACTGAAGCTTTCTTT
CASKGLRHTEAFF
>TRBD1|TRBJ1-6|many|TRBV5-6|15
TGTGCCAGCAGCGTTGCGGGACAGCTTAATTCACCCCTCCACTTT
CASSVAGQLNSPLHF
>-|TRBJ1-4|-|TRBV20-1|14
TGCAGTGCTAGCACACCGTTCACCTCCGAAAAACTGTTTTTT
CSASTPFTSEKLFF
>-|TRBJ1-3|many|TRBV20-1|15
TGCAGTGCTCCCAACCCCAGAGACTCTGGAAACACCATATATTTT
CSAPNPRDSGNTIYF
>-|TRBJ1-4|many|TRBV20-1|14
TGCAGTGCTAGCGACTCGTCGGGAGATGAAAAACTGTTTTTT
CSASDSSGDEKLFF
>TRBD1|TRBJ2-6|-|TRBV5-1|18
TGCGCCAGCAGCTGGACGGGACAGGGGACATCTGGGGCCAACGTCCTGACTTTC
CASSWTGQGTSGANVLTF